Listed below are T cell receptor beta chains from one sample, sequenced in a study of CD4 and CD8 cells across lung adenocarcinoma regions. TCRdb re-derived calls from the PCR reads in MiXCR, one entry per CDR3 protein. The sample consists of more than 6,000 distinct CDR3 sequences, roughly 56% of them appearing once. Material: CD4+ T cells from the center of a lung tumor. The receptors derive from a female donor with lung adenocarcinoma. The CD4 and CD8 labels of this study may be unreliable. Both conserved end residues are part of each CDR3. The order of the fields is CDR3 DNA, CDR3 protein, D gene, V gene, J gene, clone size. The D gene is left open where the match is weak. Not all rows give a size; the values are once, few, many and, for expanded clones, a class.

-	CASSSSGVADTQYF	-	TRBV6-5	TRBJ2-3	medium-sized
TGTGCCACCAGTGATTTGACAGGACCAAGGGGTACGCAGTATTTT	CATSDLTGPRGTQYF	-	TRBV24-1	TRBJ2-3	many
TGTGCCAGCAGGGGGGCAGGGACCGGAGAGACCCAGTTCTTC	CASRGAGTGETQFF	-	TRBV27	TRBJ2-1	-
TGCGTGGGCATAGACACTGGGAGGGCGGATAAGCAGTACTTT	CVGIDTGRADKQYF	TRBD2	TRBV10-3	TRBJ2-3	-
TGTGCCAGCAGTGGAGTAGCGGGATTCTACGAGCAGTACTTC	CASSGVAGFYEQYF	TRBD2	TRBV6-1	TRBJ2-7	-
TGTGCCAGCAACAAGGCAGGGGCCTACGAGCAGTACTTC	CASNKAGAYEQYF	-	TRBV28	TRBJ2-7	-
TGTGCCAGCAGTTTCTCACTGGACCGGGACAGGGGGGCCTGGGACACTGAAGCTTTCTTT	CASSFSLDRDRGAWDTEAFF	TRBD1	TRBV6-5	TRBJ1-1	-
TGCGCCAGCAGCCAGTGGACAGCCAAGAATGAAAAACTGTTTTTT	CASSQWTAKNEKLFF	-	TRBV4-1	TRBJ1-4	-
TGTGCCAGCAGTCCTCTTACCCCCTACAATGAGCAGTTCTTC	CASSPLTPYNEQFF	-	TRBV27	TRBJ2-1	few
TGTGCCAGCAGCTTAGGGCGTCAGTCAGAGACCCAGTACTTC	CASSLGRQSETQYF	-	TRBV7-6	TRBJ2-5	-
TGTGCCAGCAGCCAAGAACAAACGGCGACCGGGACTAGGGCCGTCGAAGGTACGCAGTACTTC	CASSQEQTATGTRAVEGTQYF	TRBD2	TRBV4-2	TRBJ2-7	-
TGTGCCAGCGGAGCCGGACACACCTACGAGCAGTACTTC	CASGAGHTYEQYF	-	TRBV6-1	TRBJ2-7	-
TGTGCCAGCAGCTTGACAGGGGGCACCGGGGAGCTGTTTTTT	CASSLTGGTGELFF	TRBD1	TRBV7-6	TRBJ2-2	-
TGCGCCAGCAAACAGTGGAGTGAGCAGTTCTTC	CASKQWSEQFF	-	TRBV10-2	TRBJ2-1	medium-sized
TGTGCCAGCAGACCCTCAAGACGGGCCTACGAGCAGTACTTC	CASRPSRRAYEQYF	-	TRBV6-2/TRBV6-3	TRBJ2-7	many
TGTGCCAGCGGAGGCACCGAGGGGGGCGATGAGCAGTTCTTC	CASGGTEGGDEQFF	-	TRBV6-1	TRBJ2-1	-
TGTGCCAGCAGGTACCAGCGGGGGCAAGAGACCCAGTACTTC	CASRYQRGQETQYF	TRBD2	TRBV6-5	TRBJ2-5	few
TGTGCCAGCAGTCCTAGCGGGGAGTTATACAATGAGCAGTTCTTC	CASSPSGELYNEQFF	TRBD2	TRBV6-1	TRBJ2-1	few
TGTGCCAGCAGCACGACTAGTGGCGAGACCCAGTACTTC	CASSTTSGETQYF	-	TRBV7-2	TRBJ2-5	medium-sized
TGCGCCAGCAGACTCGATGACACAGATACGCAGTATTTT	CASRLDDTDTQYF	-	TRBV10-2	TRBJ2-3	-
TGTGCCAGCAGTGACATCTCCGGGACTAGCGGGAGGATCAGGCAGTACTTC	CASSDISGTSGRIRQYF	TRBD2	TRBV6-1	TRBJ2-7	medium-sized
TGTGCCAGCAGCCAAGAAGGGTGGCAGGGGAACTCCTACGAGCAGTACTTC	CASSQEGWQGNSYEQYF	-	TRBV14	TRBJ2-7	few
TGTGCCAGCAAGGAAGGGACAACTAATGAAAAACTGTTTTTT	CASKEGTTNEKLFF	-	TRBV6-1	TRBJ1-4	once
TGTGCCAGCAGCCAGTGGGACATCGTGAACACTGAAGCTTTCTTT	CASSQWDIVNTEAFF	-	TRBV4-2	TRBJ1-1	-
TGCGCCAGCAGCCAAGGCACCGGGCCCAGCTACGAGCAGTACTTC	CASSQGTGPSYEQYF	-	TRBV4-3	TRBJ2-7	few
TGTGCCACAAGCGGCAGGGGGACCAATGAGCAGTATTTT	CATSGRGTNEQYF	TRBD1	TRBV7-2	TRBJ2-3	-
TGTGCCAGCTCATCCGTCACAGAGACGCAGTACTTC	CASSSVTETQYF	-	TRBV6-1	TRBJ2-7	-
TGTGCCAGCAGGCCGGAACTGCCGAACACTGAAGCTTTCTTT	CASRPELPNTEAFF	-	TRBV6-1	TRBJ1-1	once
TGTGCCAGCAGTTCCCGGGGAGCGGGAGCCAAAAATATGCAGTATTTT	CASSSRGAGAKNMQYF	TRBD2	TRBV27	TRBJ2-3	-
TGTGCCAGCAGTGAGAGGACAGGCACAGATACGCAGTATTTT	CASSERTGTDTQYF	-	TRBV6-1	TRBJ2-3	-
TGTGCCAGCAGTGAAGCCCGAGGACACCTCACAGATACGCAGTATTTT	CASSEARGHLTDTQYF	-	TRBV6-1	TRBJ2-3	-
TGTGCCGGGGGTGCCGGGGCCGGTGTGGAAGAGACCCAGTATTTT	CAGGAGAGVEETQYF	-	TRBV6-1	TRBJ2-3	-
TGTGCCAGCAGCTTTAGCGGGGGATCCTACGAGCAGTACTTC	CASSFSGGSYEQYF	TRBD2	TRBV7-2	TRBJ2-7	-
TGCAGTGCTGGGGCAGCGTGGTCTGACGCGGAGACCCAGTACTTC	CSAGAAWSDAETQYF	-	TRBV20-1	TRBJ2-5	-
TGCGCCAGCAGCCCTAGGCGAATTGGATATGGCTACACCTTC	CASSPRRIGYGYTF	-	TRBV4-1	TRBJ1-2	-
TGTGCCAGCAGTGAAGAAGGGGAGGCTTTCGGGCCTAACTACAATGAGCAGTTCTTC	CASSEEGEAFGPNYNEQFF	-	TRBV6-1	TRBJ2-1	-
TGTGCCAGCAGTACCGGGACAGGGGGAGGATATGGCTACACCTTC	CASSTGTGGGYGYTF	TRBD1	TRBV6-1	TRBJ1-2	once
TGTGCCAGCTACCTGTCCTACAGGGATCGCACAGATACGCAGTATTTT	CASYLSYRDRTDTQYF	-	TRBV6-2/TRBV6-3	TRBJ2-3	many
TGTGCCAGCAGTGCGGGCAGCGGGGGCTGTAACCAAGAGACGCAGTATTTT	CASSAGSGGCNQETQYF	TRBD2	TRBV27	TRBJ2-3	-
TGTGCCAGCAGCTTATGGGGACTATCCGATACGCAGTATTTT	CASSLWGLSDTQYF	TRBD2	TRBV7-2	TRBJ2-3	-
TGTGCCACCCGACTAGCGGGAGCCACAAATATTCAGTATTTT	CATRLAGATNIQYF	TRBD2	TRBV10-3	TRBJ2-3	-
TGTGCGGGCAGAGGGGGCCAAGGACCAGATACGCAGTATTTT	CAGRGGQGPDTQYF	TRBD1	TRBV6-1	TRBJ2-3	-
TGTGCCAGCACCAACGTGGGCCGGGACGAAAACACCCAGTACTTC	CASTNVGRDENTQYF	-	TRBV27	TRBJ2-4	once
TGTGCCAGCAGCAAGACTAGCGGGAGAGATGAGCAGTTCTTC	CASSKTSGRDEQFF	TRBD2	TRBV6-1	TRBJ2-1	-
TGTGCCAGCACCGACAGGGTGAACACCGGGGAGCTGTTTTTT	CASTDRVNTGELFF	TRBD1	TRBV27	TRBJ2-2	once
TGTGCCAGCAAAAGGGCGGGAGTAAGGAATGAGCAGTTCTTC	CASKRAGVRNEQFF	TRBD2	TRBV6-1	TRBJ2-1	few